This T cell receptor (beta chain) was recorded in a study of Graves' ophthalmopathy and Graves' hyperthyroidism. About the study: Pretreatment peripheral blood was obtained at initial diagnosis.

Scientists amplified the TCR beta CDR3 regions from RNA transcripts. Second-round multiplex PCR came after first-round RT-PCR with HTBI primers. TCRdb ran MiXCR on the multiplex PCR reads and lists one entry per CDR3 protein. Of 350,000 to 400,000 distinct CDR3 sequences listed, approximately 16% are singletons. Ten or more counts support this clonotype. The antigen remains unidentified. Each donor who had ophthalmopathy showed moderate-to-severe activity, a CAS of ≥3, a NOSPECS of ≥4, and a duration under 3 months. The CDR3 spans 12 residues. V gave up 8 bases and J gave up 3 bases, with 7 bases separating them. The germline V gene encodes CDR1 WSHSY and CDR2 SAAADI. Study-level points and caveats: In blood appeared most of the expanded thyroid clonotypes whose frequency exceeded 0.001. The model flagged ophthalmopathy progression at roughly 70% sensitivity and 72.22% specificity.

This chain links TRBV10-2 with TRBJ2-2; D is ambiguous. Sequencing was carried out using peripheral blood. The receptor was derived from a woman younger than 30 with Graves' ophthalmopathy. The CDR3 DNA follows: TGCGCCAGCTGGGGTCACACCGGGGAGCTGTTTTTT. Translation: CASWGHTGELFF.